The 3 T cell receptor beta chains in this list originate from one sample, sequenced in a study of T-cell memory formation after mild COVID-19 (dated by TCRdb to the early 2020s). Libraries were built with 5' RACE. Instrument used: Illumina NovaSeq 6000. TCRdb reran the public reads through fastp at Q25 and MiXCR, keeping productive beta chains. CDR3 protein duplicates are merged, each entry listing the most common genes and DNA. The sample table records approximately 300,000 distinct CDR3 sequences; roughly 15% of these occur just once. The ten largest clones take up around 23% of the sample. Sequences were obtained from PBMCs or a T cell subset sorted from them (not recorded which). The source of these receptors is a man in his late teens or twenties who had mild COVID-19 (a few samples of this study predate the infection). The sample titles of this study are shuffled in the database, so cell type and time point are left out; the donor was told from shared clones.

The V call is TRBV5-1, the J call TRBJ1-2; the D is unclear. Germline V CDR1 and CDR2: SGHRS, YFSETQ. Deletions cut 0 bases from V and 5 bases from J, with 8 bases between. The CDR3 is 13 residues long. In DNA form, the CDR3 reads TGCGCCAGCAGCTTGGACAGTCTATATGGCTACACCTTC. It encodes CASSLDSLYGYTF.

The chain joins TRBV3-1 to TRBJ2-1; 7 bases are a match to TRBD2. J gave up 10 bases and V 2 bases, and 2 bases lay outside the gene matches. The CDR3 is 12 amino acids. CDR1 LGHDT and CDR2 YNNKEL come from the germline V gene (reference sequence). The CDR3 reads CASSQRAGEQFF. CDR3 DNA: TGTGCCAGCAGCCAACGAGCGGGAGAGCAGTTCTTC.

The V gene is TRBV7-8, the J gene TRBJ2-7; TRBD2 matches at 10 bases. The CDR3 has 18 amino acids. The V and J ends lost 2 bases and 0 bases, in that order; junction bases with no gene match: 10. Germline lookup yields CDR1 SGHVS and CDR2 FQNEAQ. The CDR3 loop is CASSLSASGGSSSYEQYV. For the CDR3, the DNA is TGTGCCAGCAGCTTATCGGCTAGCGGGGGTTCCTCCTCCTACGAGCAGTACGTC.